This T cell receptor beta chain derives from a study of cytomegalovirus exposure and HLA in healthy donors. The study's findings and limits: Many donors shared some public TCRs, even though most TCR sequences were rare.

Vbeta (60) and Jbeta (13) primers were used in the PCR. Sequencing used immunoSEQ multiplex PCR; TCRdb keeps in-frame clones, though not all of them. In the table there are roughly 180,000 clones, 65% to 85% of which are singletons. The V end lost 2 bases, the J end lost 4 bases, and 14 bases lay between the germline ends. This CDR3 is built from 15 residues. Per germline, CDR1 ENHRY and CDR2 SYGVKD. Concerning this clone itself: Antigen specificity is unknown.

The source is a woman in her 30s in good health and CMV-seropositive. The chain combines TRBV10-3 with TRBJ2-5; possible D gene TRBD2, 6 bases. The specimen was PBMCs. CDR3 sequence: CAISEGVGGAETQYF. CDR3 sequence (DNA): TGTGCCATCAGTGAGGGGGTGGGGGGAGCAGAGACCCAGTACTTC.